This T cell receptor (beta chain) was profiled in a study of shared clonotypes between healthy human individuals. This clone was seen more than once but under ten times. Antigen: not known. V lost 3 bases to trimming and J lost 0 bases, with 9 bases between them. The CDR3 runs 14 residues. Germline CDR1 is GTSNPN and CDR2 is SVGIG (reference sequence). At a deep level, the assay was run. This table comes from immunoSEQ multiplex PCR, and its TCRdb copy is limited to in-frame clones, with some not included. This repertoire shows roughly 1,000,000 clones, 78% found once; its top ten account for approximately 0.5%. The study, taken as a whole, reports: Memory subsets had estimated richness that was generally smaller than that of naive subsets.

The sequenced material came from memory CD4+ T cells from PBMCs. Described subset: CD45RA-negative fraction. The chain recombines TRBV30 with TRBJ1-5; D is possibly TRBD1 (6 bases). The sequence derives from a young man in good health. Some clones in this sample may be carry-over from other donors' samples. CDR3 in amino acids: CAWSGGHSNQPQHF. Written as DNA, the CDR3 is TGTGCCTGGAGCGGGGGCCATAGCAATCAGCCCCAGCATTTT.